The 28 T cell receptor beta chains below were found in one sample sequenced in a study of blood T cell repertoires in COVID-19. The repertoire was sequenced with immunoSEQ multiplex PCR; TCRdb's copy has only in-frame clones and lacks some. The sample gives 430,000 or so clones, 85% to 90% of which show up once; 0.75% to 0.85% is in the top ten. Sequencing used peripheral blood. These receptors all come from a young man with COVID-19, enrolled during active disease.

On this clone itself: In the same sample, other DNA sequences code for this CDR3. The rearrangement uses TRBV7-6 and TRBJ2-3; 7 bases agree with TRBD1. This CDR3 region has 15 residues. The germline CDR1 and CDR2 sequences are SGHVS and FNYEAQ. J lost 3 bases, V lost 3 bases, and 6 bases had no gene match. CDR3 sequence reads: CASSLTGTSTDTQYF. The CDR3 DNA is TGTGCCAGCAGCTTGACAGGGACCTCGACAGATACGCAGTATTTT.

The J gene is TRBJ2-1, the V gene TRBV19; 7 bases agree with TRBD2. The germline CDR1 and CDR2 sequences are LNHDA and SQIVND (reference sequence). V was clipped by 6 bases and J by 3 bases; unmatched bases: 5. CDR3 length: 14 residues. The CDR3 is CASRGLADYNEQFF. The CDR3 DNA sequence: TGTGCCAGTAGAGGGCTAGCGGACTACAATGAGCAGTTCTTC.

This rearrangement joins TRBV19 to TRBJ2-1, with 7 bases lining up with TRBD1. J gave up 9 bases and V 3 bases, and 8 bases lay outside the gene matches. Germline CDR1 reads LNHDA; CDR2 reads SQIVND (reference sequence). This CDR3 is 14 amino acids long. CDR3 protein: CASSITRQGAEQFF. For the CDR3, the DNA is TGTGCCAGTAGTATCACGCGACAGGGAGCTGAGCAGTTCTTC.

This chain joins TRBV6-1 and TRBJ1-2, with D possibly matching TRBD1 (5 bases). Per germline, CDR1 MNHNS and CDR2 SASEGT. This CDR3 has 11 amino acids. V gave up 0 bases and J gave up 13 bases, with 9 bases separating them. DNA of the CDR3: TGTGCCAGCAGTGAAGCGCGGGGGTGCACCTTC. Its translation: CASSEARGCTF.

CDR3 in amino acids: CAWSVTKSRETQYF. For the CDR3, the DNA is TGTGCCTGGAGTGTGACAAAAAGCCGGGAGACCCAGTACTTC. The chain has TRBV30 and TRBJ2-5, with D uncertain. V lost 0 bases and J lost 5, with 13 bases in between. The CDR3 consists of 14 residues. Germline V gene sequence: CDR1 GTSNPN, CDR2 SVGIG (reference sequence).

Here the CDR3 DNA reads TGCGCCAGCAGCTTGGGACAGGGACAAACCTACGAGCAGTACTTC. It codes for CASSLGQGQTYEQYF. The rearrangement joins TRBV5-1 to TRBJ2-7, with 7 bases that match TRBD1. Germline loops: CDR1 SGHRS, CDR2 YFSETQ. With V trimmed by 0 bases and J by 2 bases, 5 bases remained unmatched. The CDR3 runs 15 residues.

V is TRBV5-1 and J is TRBJ2-4; D may be TRBD2 (6 bases). Germline V gene lookup returns CDR1 SGHRS and CDR2 YFSETQ. V shed 3 bases and J shed 3 bases, with 13 bases lying between them. This CDR3 spans 15 amino acids. Here the CDR3 DNA reads TGCGCCAGCAGCTGGGCCCCGGGGGACAAAAACATTCAGTACTTC. Translation: CASSWAPGDKNIQYF.

V usage is TRBV7-9 and J usage is TRBJ2-1, with D perhaps matching TRBD2 (6 bases). Looked up from germline, CDR1 is SEHNR and CDR2 is FQNEAQ (reference sequence). Trimming took 2 bases from V and 9 from J, leaving 17 bases between them. This CDR3 has 15 residues. CDR3: CASSLLRMTRGEQFF. The CDR3, as DNA: TGTGCCAGCAGCTTACTCCGGATGACTAGAGGTGAGCAGTTCTTC.

This chain joins TRBV30 and TRBJ1-4; TRBD1 agrees at 9 bases. This CDR3 has 14 amino acids. The V gene's germline CDR1 is GTSNPN and CDR2 SVGIG (reference sequence). J lost 8 bases, V lost 0 bases, and 4 bases had no gene match. The CDR3 DNA reads TGTGCCTGGAGTGTCCGGGACAGGGACGAAAAACTGTTTTTT. Residues: CAWSVRDRDEKLFF.

This sequence joins TRBV5-4 and TRBJ1-2; D is unresolved. V shed 0 bases and J shed 5 bases, with 14 bases lying between them. Germline V gene data show CDR1 as SGHNT and CDR2 as YYREEE (reference sequence). The CDR3 spans 15 residues. The CDR3 nucleotides are TGTGCCAGCAGCTTGGGAGGCATCCCCGGGTATGGCTACACCTTC. This translates into CASSLGGIPGYGYTF.

The V call is TRBV6-5, the J call TRBJ2-1; D uncertain. This CDR3 spans 13 amino acids. Trimming pared 7 bases from V and 4 bases from J, leaving 11 bases between. The germline V gene encodes CDR1 MNHEY and CDR2 SVGAGI. In DNA, the CDR3 is TGTGCCAGCAAACCGGCCGGGTACAATGAGCAGTTCTTC. This sequence encodes CASKPAGYNEQFF.

The rearrangement links TRBV6-4 to TRBJ1-3; no clear D gene. The CDR3 has 13 residues. Trimming stripped 6 bases from V and 0 bases from J, with 6 bases between. Germline V gives CDR1 MRHNA, CDR2 SNTAGT. In nucleotides, the CDR3 is TGTGCCAGCAGAGACCTCTCTGGAAACACCATATATTTT. Protein product: CASRDLSGNTIYF.

V gene TRBV4-1 combines with J gene TRBJ2-7; 10 nucleotides line up with TRBD1. With V trimmed by 1 base and J by 7 bases, 4 bases remained unmatched. This CDR3 has 14 residues. The germline CDR1 and CDR2 sequences are MGHRA and YSYEKL. The CDR3 nucleotides read TGCGCCAGCAGCCAAGGACAGGGGGCAGGGGAGCAGTACTTC. It translates to CASSQGQGAGEQYF.

This sequence joins TRBV11-3 and TRBJ2-5, with D hard to call. Trimming left V 5 bases short and J 2 bases short, with 18 bases between. Germline-derived CDR1 and CDR2 are SGHNT and YENEEA. This CDR3 contains 16 residues. CDR3 residues: CASSARALWAQETQYF. In DNA form, the CDR3 reads TGTGCCAGCAGCGCTCGAGCATTATGGGCACAAGAGACCCAGTACTTC. Full variable domain (remainder filled in from reference TRBV11-3 and TRBJ2-5): EAGVVQSPRYKIIEKKQPVAFWCNPISGHNTLYWYLQNLGQGPELLIRYENEEAVDDSQLPKDRFSAERLKGVDSTLKIQPAELGDSAVYLCASSARALWAQETQYFGPGTRLLVL.

The chain links TRBV5-3 to TRBJ1-5, with a tentative D call TRBD1 (6 bases). TRBV5-3 is labeled an ORF, and its function is uncertain. CDR3 length: 19 amino acids. V was trimmed by 4 bases and J by 6 bases, leaving 29 bases between them. DNA for the CDR3: TGTGCCAGAAGCCACCCTGAGGGACATATGTTTCTGCTTTGTCAGCCCCAGCATTTT. This encodes CARSHPEGHMFLLCQPQHF.

CDR3 loop: CASSSYYAYEQYF. The CDR3 DNA reads TGTGCCAGCAGCTCCTACTACGCCTACGAGCAGTACTTC. This chain uses TRBV11-3 with TRBJ2-7; D unclear. This CDR3 has 13 amino acids. Germline V CDR1 and CDR2: SGHNT, YENEEA. V lost 4 bases to trimming and J lost 2 bases, with 9 bases between them. Complete variable domain (other parts from reference TRBV11-3 and TRBJ2-7): EAGVVQSPRYKIIEKKQPVAFWCNPISGHNTLYWYLQNLGQGPELLIRYENEEAVDDSQLPKDRFSAERLKGVDSTLKIQPAELGDSAVYLCASSSYYAYEQYFGPGTRLTVT.

The chain joins TRBV6-5 to TRBJ2-7; 7 nucleotides match TRBD1. CDR1 is MNHEY and CDR2 is SVGAGI in the germline V gene. V shed 6 bases and J 0 bases; nucleotides not matched to a gene: 8. CDR3 length equals 15 residues. The DNA for the CDR3 is TGTGCCAGCAGCTATACAGGGGCCCCCTCCTACGAGCAGTACTTC. Its protein product is CASSYTGAPSYEQYF.

This chain links TRBV2 with TRBJ2-7; D unresolved. The CDR3 covers 12 residues. The ends were cut back, 1 base at V and 5 bases at J, with 6 bases in the middle. From germline, CDR1 is SNHLY and CDR2 FYNNEI. The CDR3 DNA follows: TGTGCCAGCAGTGAAGGGCTAGACGAGCAGTACTTC. It yields the protein CASSEGLDEQYF.

This clone has only a few counts. The genes are TRBV6-5 and TRBJ1-1; 7 bases line up with TRBD1. CDR1 and CDR2 from the germline V gene are MNHEY and SVGAGI. This CDR3 region has 14 residues. Germline trimming cut 5 bases from V and 4 bases from J; bases unmatched to any gene: 7. The CDR3 sequence: CASSPTTGPTEAFF. CDR3 nucleotides: TGTGCCAGCAGTCCCACGACAGGGCCCACTGAAGCTTTCTTT.

The rearrangement links TRBV5-4 to TRBJ1-1; possibly TRBD1 for D (5 bases). The V end lost 1 base, the J end lost 5 bases, and 15 bases lay between the germline ends. Germline CDR1 and CDR2: SGHNT and YYREEE (reference sequence). The CDR3 consists of 15 residues. Here the CDR3 reads CASSLPRGESTEAFF. Written as DNA, the CDR3 is TGTGCCAGCAGCTTGCCTCGGGGGGAGTCGACTGAAGCTTTCTTT.

This clone showed up just once. The chain employs TRBV28 and TRBJ2-2; D uncertain. Trimming shortened V by 5 bases and J by 3 bases, and 4 bases separated the two germline ends. The CDR3 consists of 12 residues. From germline, CDR1 is MDHEN and CDR2 SYDVKM. The CDR3 bases are TGTGCCAGCAGTCTTTACACCGGGGAGCTGTTTTTT. It specifies CASSLYTGELFF.

Here the CDR3 DNA reads TGTGCCAGCAGCTTAGATATGGGGGCGGGAGTGTCCTACGAGCAGTACTTC. It encodes CASSLDMGAGVSYEQYF. This chain uses TRBV11-2 with TRBJ2-7, with a possible D match to TRBD2 (7 bases). V lost 0 bases and J lost 1, with 16 bases in between. The CDR3 totals 17 residues. CDR1 and CDR2 from the germline V gene are SGHAT and FQNNGV.

The chain uses TRBV3-1 (or the pseudogene TRBV3-2) and TRBJ1-2, with TRBD1 matching 7 bases. The CDR3 is 15 residues long. Losses at the gene ends were 4 bases for V and 5 bases for J; bases not matched to a gene: 10. Germline values: CDR1 LGHDT, CDR2 YNNKEL (reference sequence). The CDR3: CASSPTSGGRYGYTF. The CDR3, as DNA: TGTGCCAGCAGCCCGACTTCAGGGGGGAGATATGGCTACACCTTC.

The rearrangement joins TRBV28 to TRBJ2-5; maybe TRBD1 (7 bases). The length of the CDR3 is 15 residues. The V and J ends lost 5 bases and 7 bases respectively, with 20 bases between them. Germline lookup yields CDR1 MDHEN and CDR2 SYDVKM. This chain's CDR3 is CASSLGGTEPRTQYF. CDR3 sequence (DNA): TGTGCCAGCAGTCTAGGGGGGACAGAGCCTAGGACCCAGTACTTC.

The chain combines TRBV24-1 with TRBJ2-5; D unresolved. V was shortened by 3 bases and J by 4 bases, with 8 bases between the two germline ends. CDR3 size: 13 residues. Germline CDR1 is KGHDR and CDR2 is SFDVKD. CDR3 sequence: CATSDNIPETQYF. CDR3 coding DNA: TGTGCCACCAGTGATAATATTCCAGAGACCCAGTACTTC.

This clone appeared a single time. The chain uses TRBV21-1 and TRBJ2-5; the tabulated D call, TRBD2, remains unverified against the DNA. TRBV21-1 is a recognized pseudogene. This CDR3 has 12 residues. The CDR3 protein is CASEAGEETQYF. CDR3 nucleotide sequence: TGTGCCAGCGAAGCGGGGGAGGAGACCCAGTACTTC.

J is TRBJ1-5 and V is TRBV19; tentative D call: TRBD1 (6 bases). Germline V gene data show CDR1 as LNHDA and CDR2 as SQIVND (reference sequence). CDR3 length: 15 amino acids. Trimming shortened V by 10 bases and J by 0 bases, and 16 bases separated the two germline ends. The CDR3 DNA is TGTGCCACCCAACAAGGGGGATTTAGCAATCAGCCCCAGCATTTT. Amino acids: CATQQGGFSNQPQHF. The complete variable domain, with remaining parts taken from reference TRBV19 and TRBJ1-5, reads DGGITQSPKYLFRKEGQNVTLSCEQNLNHDAMYWYRQDPGQGLRLIYYSQIVNDFQKGDIAEGYSVSREKKESFPLTVTSAQKNPTAFYLCATQQGGFSNQPQHFGDGTRLSIL.

This chain links TRBV27 with TRBJ2-2; 7 nucleotides agree with TRBD1. Germline V gene lookup returns CDR1 MNHEY and CDR2 SMNVEV (reference sequence). The V gene end was trimmed by 4 bases and the J gene end by 5 bases; junction bases not matched to a gene: 7. The CDR3 has 15 residues. This CDR3 reads CASSYSTGSTGELFF. CDR3 in DNA: TGTGCCAGCAGTTATTCGACAGGGAGTACCGGGGAGCTGTTTTTT.